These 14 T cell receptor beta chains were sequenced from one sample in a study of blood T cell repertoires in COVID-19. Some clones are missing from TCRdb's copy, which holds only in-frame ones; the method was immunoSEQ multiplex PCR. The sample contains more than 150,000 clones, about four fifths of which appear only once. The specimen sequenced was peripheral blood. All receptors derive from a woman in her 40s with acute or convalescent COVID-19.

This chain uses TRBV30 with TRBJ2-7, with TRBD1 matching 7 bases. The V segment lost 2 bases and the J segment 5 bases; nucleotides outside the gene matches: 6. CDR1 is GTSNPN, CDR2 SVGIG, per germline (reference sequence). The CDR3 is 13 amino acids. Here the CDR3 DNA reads TGTGCCTGGAGTACACAGGGGTCTCACGAGCAGTACTTC. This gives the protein CAWSTQGSHEQYF.

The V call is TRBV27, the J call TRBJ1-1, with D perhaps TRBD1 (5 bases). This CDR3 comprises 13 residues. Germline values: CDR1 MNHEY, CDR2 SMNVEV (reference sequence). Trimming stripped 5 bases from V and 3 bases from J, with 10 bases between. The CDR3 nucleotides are TGTGCCAGCAGTCAACAGGCTTACACTGAAGCTTTCTTT. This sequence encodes CASSQQAYTEAFF.

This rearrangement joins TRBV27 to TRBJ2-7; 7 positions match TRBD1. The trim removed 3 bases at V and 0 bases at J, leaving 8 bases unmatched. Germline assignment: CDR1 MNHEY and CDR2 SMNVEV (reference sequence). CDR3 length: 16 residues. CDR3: CASSFSTGTISYEQYF. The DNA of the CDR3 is TGTGCCAGCAGTTTCTCGACAGGGACGATCTCCTACGAGCAGTACTTC.

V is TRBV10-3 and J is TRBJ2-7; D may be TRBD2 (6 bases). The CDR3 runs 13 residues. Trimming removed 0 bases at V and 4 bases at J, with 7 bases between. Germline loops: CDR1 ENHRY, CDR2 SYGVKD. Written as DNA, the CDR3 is TGTGCCATCAGTGAGTCTCGGGGGTACGAGCAGTACTTC. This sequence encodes CAISESRGYEQYF.

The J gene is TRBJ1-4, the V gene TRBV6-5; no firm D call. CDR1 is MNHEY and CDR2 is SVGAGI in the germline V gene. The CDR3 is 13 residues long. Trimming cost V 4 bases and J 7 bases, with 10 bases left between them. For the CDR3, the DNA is TGTGCCAGCAGTTGGAGAGAGACTGAAAAACTGTTTTTT. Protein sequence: CASSWRETEKLFF.

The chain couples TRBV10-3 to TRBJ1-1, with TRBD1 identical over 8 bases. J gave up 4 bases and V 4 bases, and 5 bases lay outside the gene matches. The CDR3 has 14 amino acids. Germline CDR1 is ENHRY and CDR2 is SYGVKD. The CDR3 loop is CAISARTGRTEAFF. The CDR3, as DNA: TGTGCCATCAGTGCGCGGACAGGGCGCACTGAAGCTTTCTTT.

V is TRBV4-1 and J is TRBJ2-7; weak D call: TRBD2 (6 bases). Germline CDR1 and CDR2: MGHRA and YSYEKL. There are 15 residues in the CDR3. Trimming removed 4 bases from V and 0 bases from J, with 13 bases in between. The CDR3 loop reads CASSPGRGNSYEQYF. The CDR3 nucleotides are TGCGCCAGCAGCCCCGGCCGGGGGAACTCCTACGAGCAGTACTTC.

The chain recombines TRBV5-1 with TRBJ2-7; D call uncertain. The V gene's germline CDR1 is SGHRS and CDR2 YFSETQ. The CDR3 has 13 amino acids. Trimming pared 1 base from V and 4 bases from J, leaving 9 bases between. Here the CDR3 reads CASSLFSGYEQYF. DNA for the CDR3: TGCGCCAGCAGCTTGTTTTCCGGGTACGAGCAGTACTTC.

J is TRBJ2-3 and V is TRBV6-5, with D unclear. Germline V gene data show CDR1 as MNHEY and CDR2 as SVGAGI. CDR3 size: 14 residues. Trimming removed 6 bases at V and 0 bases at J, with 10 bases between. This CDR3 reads CASRPTYSTDTQYF. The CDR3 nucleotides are TGTGCCAGCAGGCCGACTTACAGCACAGATACGCAGTATTTT.

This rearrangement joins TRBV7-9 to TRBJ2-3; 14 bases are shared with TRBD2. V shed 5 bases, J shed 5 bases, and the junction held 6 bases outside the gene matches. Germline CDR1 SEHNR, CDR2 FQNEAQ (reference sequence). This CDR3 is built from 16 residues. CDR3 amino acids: CASSHTGLAGGDTQYF. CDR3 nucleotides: TGTGCCAGCAGCCATACCGGACTAGCGGGAGGAGATACGCAGTATTTT.

The CDR3 DNA is TGTGCCAGCAGTCGAGGGAGTCGGGGCTACACCTTC. It yields the protein CASSRGSRGYTF. The rearrangement joins TRBV6-5 to TRBJ1-2; D is uncertain. Trimming shortened V by 5 bases and J by 8 bases, and 12 bases separated the two germline ends. CDR1 is MNHEY and CDR2 is SVGAGI in the germline V gene. The CDR3 is made up of 12 amino acids.

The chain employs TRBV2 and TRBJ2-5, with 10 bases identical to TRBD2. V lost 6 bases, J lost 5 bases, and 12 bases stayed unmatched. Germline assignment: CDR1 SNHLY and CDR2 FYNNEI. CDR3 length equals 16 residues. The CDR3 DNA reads TGTGCCAGCAGCGTCAAAGCGGGAGGGCCCCCGGAGACCCAGTACTTC. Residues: CASSVKAGGPPETQYF.

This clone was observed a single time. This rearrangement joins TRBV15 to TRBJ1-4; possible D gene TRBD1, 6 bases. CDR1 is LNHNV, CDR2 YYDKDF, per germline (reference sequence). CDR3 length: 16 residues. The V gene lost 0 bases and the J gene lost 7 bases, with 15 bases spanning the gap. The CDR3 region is CATSRDFGQMSEKLFF. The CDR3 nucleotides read TGTGCCACCAGCAGAGATTTTGGACAGATGAGTGAAAAACTGTTTTTT. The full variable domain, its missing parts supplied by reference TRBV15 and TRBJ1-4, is DAMVIQNPRYQVTQFGKPVTLSCSQTLNHNVMYWYQQKSSQAPKLLFHYYDKDFNNEADTPDNFQSRRPNTSFCFLDIRSPGLGDTAMYLCATSRDFGQMSEKLFFGSGTQLSVL.

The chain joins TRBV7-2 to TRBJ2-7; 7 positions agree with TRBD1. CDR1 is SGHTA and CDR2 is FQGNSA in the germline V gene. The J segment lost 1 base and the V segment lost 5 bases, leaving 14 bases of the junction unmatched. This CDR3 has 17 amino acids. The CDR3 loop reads CASSITGALSRSYEQYF. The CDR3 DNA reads TGTGCCAGCAGCATAACAGGGGCCCTCTCTAGATCCTACGAGCAGTACTTC.